Listed here is a single T cell receptor (beta chain). No antigen is known for it. The entry originates in a study of Tregs in tolerant kidney transplant recipients. Findings and limits, study-wide: Activated donor B cell expansion appeared to reveal the most relevant donor-specific TCRbeta repertoire. Biological reproducibility was not directly addressed in this study.

The protocol was immunoSEQ multiplex PCR, while the TCRdb copy is restricted to in-frame clones and leaves out a portion. The sample shows roughly 70,000 clones, 70% to 90% of them seen only once. Deletions cut 2 bases from V and 4 bases from J, with 12 bases between. CDR1 is GTSNPN, CDR2 SVGIG, per germline (reference sequence). CDR3 size: 13 residues. Recipients received nonmyeloablative bone marrow transplants from related graft donors, with transient mixed chimerism. Thawed PBMCs were FACS-sorted into unstimulated CD4+CD25+CD127- regulatory T cells, CD4+CD25- non-regulatory cells, CD4 and CD8 cells.

The chain has TRBV30 and TRBJ2-7; maybe TRBD1 (5 bases). The TCR sequence derives from a human patient who received a combined kidney and bone marrow transplant. Some T cells here may be from the graft donor. The sequencing here drew on CD4+ T cells from blood (PBMCs), taken 6 months after the transplant. DNA of the CDR3: TGTGCCTGGAGTTCGGCAGGGTGGTACGAGCAGTACTTC. Translating gives CAWSSAGWYEQYF.